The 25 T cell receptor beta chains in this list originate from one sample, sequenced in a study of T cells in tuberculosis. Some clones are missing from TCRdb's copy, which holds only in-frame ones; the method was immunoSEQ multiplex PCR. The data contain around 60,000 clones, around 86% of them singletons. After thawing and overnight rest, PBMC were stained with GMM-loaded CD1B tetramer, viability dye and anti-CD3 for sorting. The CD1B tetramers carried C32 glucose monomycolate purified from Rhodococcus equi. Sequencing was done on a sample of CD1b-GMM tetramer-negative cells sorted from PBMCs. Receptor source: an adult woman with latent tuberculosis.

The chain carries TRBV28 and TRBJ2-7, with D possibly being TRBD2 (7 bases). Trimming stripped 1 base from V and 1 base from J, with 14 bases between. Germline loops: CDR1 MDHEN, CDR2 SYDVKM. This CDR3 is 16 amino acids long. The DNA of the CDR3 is TGTGCCAGCAGTTTATTGGGGGGGCGGTTATCCTACGAGCAGTACTTC. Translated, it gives CASSLLGGRLSYEQYF.

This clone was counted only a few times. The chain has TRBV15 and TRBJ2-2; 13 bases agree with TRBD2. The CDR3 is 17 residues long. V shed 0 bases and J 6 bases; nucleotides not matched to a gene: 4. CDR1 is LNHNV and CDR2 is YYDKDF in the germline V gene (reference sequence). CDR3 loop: CATSRDQLAGGAGELFF. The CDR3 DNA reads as TGTGCCACCAGCAGAGATCAACTAGCGGGAGGGGCCGGGGAGCTGTTTTTT.

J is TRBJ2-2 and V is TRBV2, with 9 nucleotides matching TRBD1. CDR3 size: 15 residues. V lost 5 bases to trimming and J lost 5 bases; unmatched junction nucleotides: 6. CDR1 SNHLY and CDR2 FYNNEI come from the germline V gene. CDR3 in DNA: TGTGCCAGCAGTTTCCGGGACAGGGCTACCGGGGAGCTGTTTTTT. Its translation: CASSFRDRATGELFF. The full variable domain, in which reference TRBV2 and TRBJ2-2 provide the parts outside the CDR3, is EPEVTQTPSHQVTQMGQEVILRCVPISNHLYFYWYRQILGQKVEFLVSFYNNEISEKSEIFDDQFSVERPDGSNFTLKIRSTKLEDSAMYFCASSFRDRATGELFFGEGSRLTVL.

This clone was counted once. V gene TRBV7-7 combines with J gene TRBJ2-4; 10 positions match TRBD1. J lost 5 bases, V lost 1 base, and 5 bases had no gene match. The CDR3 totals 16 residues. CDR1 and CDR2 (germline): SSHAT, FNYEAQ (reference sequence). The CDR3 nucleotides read TGTGCCAGCAGCTTAGGAATGGGGACAGGGGAAAACATTCAGTACTTC. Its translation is CASSLGMGTGENIQYF.

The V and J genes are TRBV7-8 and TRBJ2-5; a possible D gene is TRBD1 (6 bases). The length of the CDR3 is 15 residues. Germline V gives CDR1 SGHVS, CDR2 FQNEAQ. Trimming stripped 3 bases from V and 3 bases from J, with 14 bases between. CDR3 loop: CASSFRRQVKETQYF. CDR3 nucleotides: TGTGCCAGCAGCTTTAGGCGACAGGTCAAAGAGACCCAGTACTTC.

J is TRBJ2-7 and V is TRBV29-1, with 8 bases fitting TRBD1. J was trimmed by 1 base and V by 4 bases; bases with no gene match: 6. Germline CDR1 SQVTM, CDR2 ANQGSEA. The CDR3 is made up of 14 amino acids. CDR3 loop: CSVAPGTGSYEQYF. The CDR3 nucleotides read TGCAGCGTTGCCCCCGGGACAGGATCCTACGAGCAGTACTTC.

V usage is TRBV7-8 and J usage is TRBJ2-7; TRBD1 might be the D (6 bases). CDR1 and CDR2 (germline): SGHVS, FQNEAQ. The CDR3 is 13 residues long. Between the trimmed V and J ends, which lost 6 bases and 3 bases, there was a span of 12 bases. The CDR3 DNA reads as TGTGCCAGCAGGGGGGAAGGGGGCTACGAGCAGTACTTC. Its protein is CASRGEGGYEQYF. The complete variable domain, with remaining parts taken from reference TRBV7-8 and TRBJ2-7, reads GAGVSQSPRYKVAKRGQDVALRCDPISGHVSLFWYQQALGQGPEFLTYFQNEAQLDKSGLPSDRFFAERPEGSVSTLKIQRTQQEDSAVYLCASRGEGGYEQYFGPGTRLTVT.

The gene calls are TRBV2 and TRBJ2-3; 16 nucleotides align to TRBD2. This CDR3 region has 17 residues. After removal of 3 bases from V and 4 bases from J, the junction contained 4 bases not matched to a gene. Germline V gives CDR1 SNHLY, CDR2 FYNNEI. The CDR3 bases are TGTGCCAGCAGTGAGGGACTAGCGGGGGGGCCGTCAGATACGCAGTATTTT. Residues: CASSEGLAGGPSDTQYF.

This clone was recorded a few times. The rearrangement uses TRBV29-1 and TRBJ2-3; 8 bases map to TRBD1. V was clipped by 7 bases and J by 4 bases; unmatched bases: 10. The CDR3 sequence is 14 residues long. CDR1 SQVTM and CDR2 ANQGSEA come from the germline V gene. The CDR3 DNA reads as TGCAGCGCCCCAGGGGGCGTCTTCTCAGATACGCAGTATTTT. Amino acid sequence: CSAPGGVFSDTQYF.

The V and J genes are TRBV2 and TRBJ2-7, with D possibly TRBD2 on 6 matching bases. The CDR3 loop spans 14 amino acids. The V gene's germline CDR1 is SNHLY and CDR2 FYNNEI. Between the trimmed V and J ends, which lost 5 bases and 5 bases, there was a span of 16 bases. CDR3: CASSIGGGTDEQYF. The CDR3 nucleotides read TGTGCCAGCAGTATTGGGGGAGGTACCGACGAGCAGTACTTC.

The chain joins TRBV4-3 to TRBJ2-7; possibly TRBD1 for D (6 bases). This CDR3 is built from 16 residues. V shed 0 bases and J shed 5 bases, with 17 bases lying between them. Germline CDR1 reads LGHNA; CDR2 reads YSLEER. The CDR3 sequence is CASSQDAFRGAHEQYF. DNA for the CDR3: TGCGCCAGCAGCCAAGACGCTTTCAGGGGCGCCCACGAGCAGTACTTC.

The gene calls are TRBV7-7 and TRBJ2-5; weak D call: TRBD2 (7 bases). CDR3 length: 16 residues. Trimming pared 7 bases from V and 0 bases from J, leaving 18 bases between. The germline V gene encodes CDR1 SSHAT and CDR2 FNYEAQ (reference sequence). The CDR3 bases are TGTGCCAGCACGTCGGGGGGCAAGATGTACCAAGAGACCCAGTACTTC. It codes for CASTSGGKMYQETQYF. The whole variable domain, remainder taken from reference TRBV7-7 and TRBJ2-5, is GAGVSQSPRYKVTKRGQDVTLRCDPISSHATLYWYQQALGQGPEFLTYFNYEAQPDKSGLPSDRFSAERPEGSISTLTIQRTEQRDSAMYRCASTSGGKMYQETQYFGPGTRLLVL.

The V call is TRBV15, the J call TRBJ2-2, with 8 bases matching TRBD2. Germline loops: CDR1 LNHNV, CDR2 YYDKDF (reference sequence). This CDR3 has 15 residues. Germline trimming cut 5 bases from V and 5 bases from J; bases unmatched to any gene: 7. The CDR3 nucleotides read TGTGCCACCAGCCCAAGCGGGAGAAGGACCGGGGAGCTGTTTTTT. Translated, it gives CATSPSGRRTGELFF. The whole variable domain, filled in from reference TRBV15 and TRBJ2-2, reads DAMVIQNPRYQVTQFGKPVTLSCSQTLNHNVMYWYQQKSSQAPKLLFHYYDKDFNNEADTPDNFQSRRPNTSFCFLDIRSPGLGDTAMYLCATSPSGRRTGELFFGEGSRLTVL.

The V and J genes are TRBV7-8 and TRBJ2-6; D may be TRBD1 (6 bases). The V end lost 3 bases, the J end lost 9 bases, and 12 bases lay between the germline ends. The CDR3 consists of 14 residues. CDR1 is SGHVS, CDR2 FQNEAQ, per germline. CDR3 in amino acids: CASSFFRDNNVLTF. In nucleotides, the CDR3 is TGTGCCAGCAGCTTTTTCCGGGACAACAACGTCCTGACTTTC.

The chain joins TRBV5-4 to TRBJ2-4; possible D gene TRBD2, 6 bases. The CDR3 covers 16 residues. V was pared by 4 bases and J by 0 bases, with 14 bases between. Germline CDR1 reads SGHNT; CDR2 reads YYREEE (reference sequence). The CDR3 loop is CASSPPAGRAKNIQYF. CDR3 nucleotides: TGTGCCAGCAGCCCGCCTGCGGGGAGAGCCAAAAACATTCAGTACTTC.

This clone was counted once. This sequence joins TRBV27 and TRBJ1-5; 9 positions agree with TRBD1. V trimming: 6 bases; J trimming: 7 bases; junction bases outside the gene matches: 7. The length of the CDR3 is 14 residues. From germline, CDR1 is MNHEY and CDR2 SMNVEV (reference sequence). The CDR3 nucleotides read TGTGCCAGCAGGGACAGGGGAGCGAGCCAGCCCCAGCATTTT. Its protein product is CASRDRGASQPQHF.

CDR3 coding DNA: TGTGCCAGCAGCTTCCCTAGCGGGCTTGAAAATGAGCAGTTCTTC. It codes for CASSFPSGLENEQFF. The V and J genes are TRBV13 and TRBJ2-1; 8 positions match TRBD2. The ends lost 3 bases at V and 7 bases at J; junction bases unmatched: 8. Looked up from germline, CDR1 is PRHDT and CDR2 is FYEKMQ (reference sequence). CDR3 size: 15 residues.

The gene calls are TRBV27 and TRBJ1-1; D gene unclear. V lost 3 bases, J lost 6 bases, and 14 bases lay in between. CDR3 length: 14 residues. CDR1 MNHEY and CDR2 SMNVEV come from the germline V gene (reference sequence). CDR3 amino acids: CASSFLQGSAEAFF. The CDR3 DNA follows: TGTGCCAGCAGTTTCCTTCAAGGGAGTGCTGAAGCTTTCTTT.

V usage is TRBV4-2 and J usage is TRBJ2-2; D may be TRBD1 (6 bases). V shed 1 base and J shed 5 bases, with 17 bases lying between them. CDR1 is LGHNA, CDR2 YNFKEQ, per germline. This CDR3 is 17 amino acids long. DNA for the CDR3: TGTGCCAGCAGCCAAGGGTACCCAGGGGATGGTACCGGGGAGCTGTTTTTT. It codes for CASSQGYPGDGTGELFF.

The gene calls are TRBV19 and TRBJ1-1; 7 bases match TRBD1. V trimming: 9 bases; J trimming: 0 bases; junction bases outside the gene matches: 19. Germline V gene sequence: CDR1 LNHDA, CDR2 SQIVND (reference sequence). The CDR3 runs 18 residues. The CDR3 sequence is CASRLSRQGQRLNTEAFF. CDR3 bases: TGTGCCAGCAGACTATCGAGACAGGGCCAACGACTGAACACTGAAGCTTTCTTT.

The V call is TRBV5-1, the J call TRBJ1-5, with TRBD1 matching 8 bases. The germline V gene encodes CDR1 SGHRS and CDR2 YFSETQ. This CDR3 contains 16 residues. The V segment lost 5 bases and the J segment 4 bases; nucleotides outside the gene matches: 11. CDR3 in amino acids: CASRRGQGARNQPQHF. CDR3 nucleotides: TGCGCCAGCAGGCGGGGGCAGGGGGCACGTAATCAGCCCCAGCATTTT.

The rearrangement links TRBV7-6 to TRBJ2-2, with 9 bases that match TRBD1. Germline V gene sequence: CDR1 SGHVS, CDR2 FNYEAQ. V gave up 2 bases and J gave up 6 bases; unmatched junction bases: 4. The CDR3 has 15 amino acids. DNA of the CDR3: TGTGCCAGCAGCTTACCCCGGACAGGGGCCGGGGAGCTGTTTTTT. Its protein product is CASSLPRTGAGELFF.

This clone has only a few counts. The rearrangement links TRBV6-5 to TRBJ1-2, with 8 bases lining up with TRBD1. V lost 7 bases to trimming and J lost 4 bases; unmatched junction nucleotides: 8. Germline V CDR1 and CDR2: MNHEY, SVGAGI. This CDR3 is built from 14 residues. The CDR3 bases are TGTGCCAGCACCAACCCGGGACAGGCCTATGGCTACACCTTC. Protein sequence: CASTNPGQAYGYTF.

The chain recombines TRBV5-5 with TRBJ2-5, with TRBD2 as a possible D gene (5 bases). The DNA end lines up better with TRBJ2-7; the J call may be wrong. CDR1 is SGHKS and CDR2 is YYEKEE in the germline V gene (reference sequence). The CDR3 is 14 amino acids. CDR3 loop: CASSRDLRRSEQYF. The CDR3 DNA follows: TGTGCCAGCAGCCGGGATCTAAGAAGATCCGAGCAGTACTTC.

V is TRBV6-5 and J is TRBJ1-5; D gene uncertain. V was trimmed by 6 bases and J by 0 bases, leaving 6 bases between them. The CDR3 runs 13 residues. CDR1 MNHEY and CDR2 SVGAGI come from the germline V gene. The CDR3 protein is CASRAVSNQPQHF. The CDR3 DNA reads TGTGCCAGCAGGGCAGTTAGCAATCAGCCCCAGCATTTT.